These T cell receptor beta chains were read from a single sample in a study of T cells in Graves' hyperthyroidism and ophthalmopathy. TCRdb reprocessed the multiplex PCR reads via MiXCR and lists one record per CDR3 protein. The data show about 330,000 distinct CDR3 sequences, about 13% seen once. Input material: blood. Receptors were obtained from a woman in her thirties or forties with Graves' ophthalmopathy. The CDR3 runs from the conserved cysteine through the conserved F or W. Fields, in order: J gene, D gene, clone size, V gene, CDR3 DNA, CDR3 protein. The D gene is left open where the match is weak. Clone sizes are given selectively: once, few, many, or a class where the clone is expanded.

TRBJ2-1 | . | . | TRBV6-5 | TGTGCCGGCAGGTTAGCCACCTTTGGGGGGCCGGGCAATGAGCAGTTCTTC | CAGRLATFGGPGNEQFF
TRBJ1-5 | . | . | TRBV12-3/TRBV12-4 | TGTGCCAGCAGTTTAGGTACTCAGCCCCAGCATTTT | CASSLGTQPQHF
TRBJ2-7 | . | many | TRBV29-1 | TGCAGCGGGGTCGGGACAACCCCCTACGAGCAGTACTTC | CSGVGTTPYEQYF
TRBJ2-1 | . | many | TRBV10-2 | TGCGCCAGCGGGGTGGGGGAAACCTACAATGAGCAGTTCTTC | CASGVGETYNEQFF
TRBJ1-1 | . | many | TRBV11-3 | TGTGCCAGCAGCTTAGGTGGGTGGGAAGCTTTCTTT | CASSLGGWEAFF
TRBJ1-1 | . | few | TRBV14 | TGTGCCAGCAGCCAAGAAGCCAAAGGTGCTGAAGCTTTCTTT | CASSQEAKGAEAFF
TRBJ1-6 | . | . | TRBV20-1 | TGCAGTGCTAGAGCGGGGTACAATTCACCCCTCCACTTT | CSARAGYNSPLHF
TRBJ2-7 | TRBD2 | . | TRBV28 | TGTGCCAGCAGTTCAATTTTTAGCGGGAACAACTACGAGCAGTACTTC | CASSSIFSGNNYEQYF
TRBJ1-2 | TRBD1 | few | TRBV19 | TGTGCCAGTAGTCCGGGACAGGGGGCCCATTACCGCGGCGGCTACACCTTC | CASSPGQGAHYRGGYTF
TRBJ2-4 | TRBD2 | many | TRBV11-2 | TGTGCCAGCAGCCTCGCCGGGGGGGCGACCCAAAACATTCAGTACTTC | CASSLAGGATQNIQYF
TRBJ2-2 | . | once | TRBV7-2 | TGTGCCAGCAGCTTAGTATCCACCGGGGAGCTGTCTTTT | CASSLVSTGELSF
TRBJ2-1 | TRBD2 | many | TRBV6-2/TRBV6-3 | TGTGCCAGCAGTTACTCGACTAGCGGGAGGGCCGGGATGGATGAGCAGTTCTTC | CASSYSTSGRAGMDEQFF
TRBJ2-7 | TRBD1 | many | TRBV28 | TGTGCCAGCAGGAATCCTCCAGGACAGGGGGTTTCCTACGAGCAGTACTTC | CASRNPPGQGVSYEQYF
TRBJ2-3 | . | few | TRBV18 | TGTGCCAGCTCACAGGACCCTTCGTCAGATACGCAGTATTTT | CASSQDPSSDTQYF
TRBJ2-3 | . | many | TRBV2 | TGTGCCAGCAGCTCCGATACGCAGTATTTT | CASSSDTQYF
TRBJ1-4 | . | . | TRBV7-2 | TGTGCCAGCAGCTTAGGTTCCGGGGCCGGGGGTAATGAAAAACTGTTTTTT | CASSLGSGAGGNEKLFF
TRBJ2-3 | . | few | TRBV19 | TGTGCCAGTAGTATAATAACGACTACCTCTATTGCAGATACGCAGTATTTT | CASSIITTTSIADTQYF
TRBJ2-3 | . | many | TRBV6-1 | TGTGCCAGCAGTCCCTCAGATCGGCAGGGAAGCGATACGCAGTATTTT | CASSPSDRQGSDTQYF
TRBJ2-1 | . | many | TRBV20-1 | TGCAGTGCTAGTCCCGGGGCCCTCCACAATGAGCAGTTCTTC | CSASPGALHNEQFF
TRBJ1-2 | . | . | TRBV18 | TGTGCCAGCTCACCCAATCCGGGTAATCGTGAATCTCGTGGCTACACCTTC | CASSPNPGNRESRGYTF
TRBJ1-5 | TRBD1 | many | TRBV6-1 | TGTGCCAGCACTGGACAGGTCGTCGGTCAGCCCCAGCATTTT | CASTGQVVGQPQHF
TRBJ1-1 | . | many | TRBV3-1 | TGTGCCAGCAGCCAGACAAGGGGGAACACTGAAGCTTTCTTT | CASSQTRGNTEAFF
TRBJ2-7 | TRBD1 | many | TRBV10-3 | TGTGCCATCAGCACAGGGGGAATGGGTTACGAGCAGTACTTC | CAISTGGMGYEQYF
TRBJ2-5 | . | many | TRBV29-1 | TGCAGCGTCATCCCCTGGCGGGGGCTAGAGACCCAGTACTTC | CSVIPWRGLETQYF
TRBJ1-4 | TRBD1 | . | TRBV5-1 | TGCGCCAGCCGCGAGGCGCCGGGACAGGACGATGAAAAACTGTTTTTT | CASREAPGQDDEKLFF
TRBJ2-3 | . | many | TRBV15 | TGTGCCACCAGCGGAGGGACTGCCACCGATACGCAGTATTTT | CATSGGTATDTQYF
TRBJ1-5 | . | many | TRBV2 | TGTGCCAGCAGTGCCCGTTCTAGCAATCAGCCCCAGCATTTT | CASSARSSNQPQHF